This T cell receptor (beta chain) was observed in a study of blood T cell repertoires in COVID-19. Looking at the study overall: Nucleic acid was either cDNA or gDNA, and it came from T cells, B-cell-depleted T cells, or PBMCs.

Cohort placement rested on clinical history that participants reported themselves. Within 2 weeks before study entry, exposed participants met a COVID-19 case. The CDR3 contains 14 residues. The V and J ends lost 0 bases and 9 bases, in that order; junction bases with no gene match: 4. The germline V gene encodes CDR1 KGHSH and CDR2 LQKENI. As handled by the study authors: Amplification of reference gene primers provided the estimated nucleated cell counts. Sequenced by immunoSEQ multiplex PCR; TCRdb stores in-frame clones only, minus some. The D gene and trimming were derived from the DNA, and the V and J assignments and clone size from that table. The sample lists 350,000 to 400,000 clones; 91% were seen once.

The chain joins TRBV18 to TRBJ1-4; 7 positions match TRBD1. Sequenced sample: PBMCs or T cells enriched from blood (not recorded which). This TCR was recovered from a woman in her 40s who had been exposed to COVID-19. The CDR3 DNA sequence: TGTGCCAGCTCACCACCGGGACAGACTAAAAAACTGTTTTTT. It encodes CASSPPGQTKKLFF.